This entry lists 28 T cell receptor beta chains sequenced from one sample in a study of cytomegalovirus exposure and HLA in healthy donors. The PCR employed 60 Vbeta primers together with 13 Jbeta primers. Here immunoSEQ multiplex PCR was the method, and the copy in TCRdb shows in-frame clones only, minus some. The sample has about 76,000 clones; 65% to 80% are singletons. The specimen sequenced was PBMCs. The source is a man aged 25 to 40 in good health and CMV-seronegative.

V is TRBV4-1 and J is TRBJ1-1; D not certain. The V end was cut by 1 base, the J end by 6 bases, with 9 bases between. CDR1 is MGHRA, CDR2 YSYEKL, per germline. The CDR3 totals 13 residues. The CDR3 DNA is TGCGCCAGCAGCCAAGGAGGGAGTGCTGAAGCTTTCTTT. This sequence encodes CASSQGGSAEAFF.

The CDR3 sequence is CASSLRTGTGGIDTQYF. The CDR3 DNA follows: TGTGCCAGCAGCTTGAGGACCGGGACGGGGGGAATAGATACGCAGTATTTT. The J gene is TRBJ2-3, the V gene TRBV5-8; 7 positions agree with TRBD2. The CDR3 covers 17 residues. V lost 1 base to trimming and J lost 5 bases; unmatched junction nucleotides: 13. Germline values: CDR1 SGHTS, CDR2 YDEGEE.

V and J are TRBV28 and TRBJ1-1; D might be TRBD1 (6 bases). V was pared by 6 bases and J by 4 bases, with 18 bases between. The CDR3 has 15 amino acids. Germline values: CDR1 MDHEN, CDR2 SYDVKM. CDR3 nucleotide sequence: TGTGCCAGCAGGACCGGGGGGGGGCTAATCACTGAAGCTTTCTTT. Translated, it gives CASRTGGGLITEAFF.

The rearrangement links TRBV7-2 to TRBJ1-2; D is possibly TRBD1 (6 bases). This CDR3 region has 15 residues. Germline values: CDR1 SGHTA, CDR2 FQGNSA. V was pared by 2 bases and J by 4 bases, with 14 bases between. This CDR3 reads CASSLTGRYGYGYTF. CDR3 in DNA: TGTGCCAGCAGCTTAACAGGGCGGTATGGCTATGGCTACACCTTC.

The J gene is TRBJ2-5, the V gene TRBV30; D not resolved. This CDR3 spans 13 amino acids. Trimming took off 0 bases at V and 4 bases at J, with 9 bases between the two ends. Germline CDR1 is GTSNPN and CDR2 is SVGIG (reference sequence). The CDR3 coding sequence is TGTGCCTGGAGTGTACGGGTCCGAGAGACCCAGTACTTC. Its protein product is CAWSVRVRETQYF. Using reference TRBV30 and TRBJ2-5 for the parts outside the CDR3, the full variable domain is SQTIHQWPATLVQPVGSPLSLECTVEGTSNPNLYWYRQAAGRGLQLLFYSVGIGQISSEVPQNLSASRPQDRQFILSSKKLLLSDSGFYLCAWSVRVRETQYFGPGTRLLVL.

V usage is TRBV23-1 and J usage is TRBJ1-1, with 11 bases that match TRBD1. TRBV23-1 is known as an ORF, though its function is uncertain. The CDR3 has 20 residues. Trimming took 1 base from V and 1 from J; bases not matched to a gene: 14. The CDR3 nucleotides read TGCGCCAGCAGTCAATTATCGGGACAGGGGGACGAATCCCCGAACACTGAAGCTTTCTTT. It is translated as CASSQLSGQGDESPNTEAFF.

The chain links TRBV7-6 to TRBJ1-6; D gene uncertain. The CDR3 spans 14 residues. CDR1 and CDR2 from the germline V gene are SGHVS and FNYEAQ. Trimming shortened V by 6 bases and J by 7 bases, and 13 bases separated the two germline ends. The CDR3 DNA sequence: TGTGCCAGCAGTATTGGCAAATCCAATTCACCCCTCCACTTT. Its protein is CASSIGKSNSPLHF.

This clone was counted a few times. The rearrangement links TRBV4-3 to TRBJ1-1, with D possibly being TRBD1 (5 bases). The CDR3 covers 15 residues. Germline-derived CDR1 and CDR2 are LGHNA and YSLEER. Trimming took 4 bases from V and 1 from J, leaving 13 bases between them. Here the CDR3 DNA reads TGCGCCAGCAGCCCTTGGGGCGGGGCGAACACTGAAGCTTTCTTT. Translated: CASSPWGGANTEAFF.

The rearrangement uses TRBV7-2 and TRBJ2-2; weak D call: TRBD2 (6 bases). In germline, CDR1 is SGHTA, CDR2 FQGNSA. V was cut by 6 bases and J by 2 bases, with 13 bases left in between. The CDR3 is 15 amino acids. CDR3 region: CASRPTGTNTGELFF. The CDR3 nucleotides are TGTGCCAGCAGACCGACCGGGACTAACACCGGGGAGCTGTTTTTT.

V usage is TRBV5-1 and J usage is TRBJ2-2; D ambiguous. The ends were cut back, 8 bases at V and 6 bases at J, with 26 bases in the middle. CDR1 is SGHRS and CDR2 is YFSETQ in the germline V gene. CDR3 length equals 17 residues. Here the CDR3 DNA reads TGCGCCAGTCGTCCTCTCTCCAAACCTACCGCCTCCGGGGAGCTGTTTTTT. Protein sequence: CASRPLSKPTASGELFF.

This sequence joins TRBV30 and TRBJ1-1; D perhaps matches TRBD1 (5 bases). CDR1 is GTSNPN and CDR2 is SVGIG in the germline V gene (reference sequence). This CDR3 has 15 residues. With 6 bases removed from V and 1 base from J, the gap between germline ends came to 18 bases. The CDR3 loop reads CACSPRGSSNTEAFF. The CDR3 DNA reads as TGTGCCTGTTCTCCAAGGGGCAGTTCGAACACTGAAGCTTTCTTT. The full variable domain, completed using reference TRBV30 and TRBJ1-1, is SQTIHQWPATLVQPVGSPLSLECTVEGTSNPNLYWYRQAAGRGLQLLFYSVGIGQISSEVPQNLSASRPQDRQFILSSKKLLLSDSGFYLCACSPRGSSNTEAFFGQGTRLTVV.

The rearrangement uses TRBV28 and TRBJ1-2, with D perhaps TRBD1 (6 bases). Trimming removed 8 bases from V and 1 base from J, with 17 bases in between. Germline values: CDR1 MDHEN, CDR2 SYDVKM. The CDR3 length is 15 residues. Written as DNA, the CDR3 is TGTGCCAGCCGGCGGGGGGAGGGGGGTAACTATGGCTACACCTTC. Translated: CASRRGEGGNYGYTF.

The gene calls are TRBV13 and TRBJ1-2; 9 bases line up with TRBD1. Trimming took 5 bases from V and 5 from J; bases not matched to a gene: 9. The CDR3 covers 15 residues. CDR1 PRHDT and CDR2 FYEKMQ come from the germline V gene (reference sequence). The CDR3 sequence: CASSPTGTGRYGYTF. In DNA, the CDR3 is TGTGCCAGCAGCCCTACCGGGACAGGGAGGTATGGCTACACCTTC.

This chain joins TRBV5-1 and TRBJ2-1; D remains unclear. V lost 5 bases to trimming and J lost 0 bases, with 15 bases between them. The germline CDR1 and CDR2 sequences are SGHRS and YFSETQ. This CDR3 has 16 residues. The DNA for the CDR3 is TGCGCCAGCAGTCCTGACTTCCAGAGCTCCTACAATGAGCAGTTCTTC. This codes for CASSPDFQSSYNEQFF.

Only a few counts were recorded for this clone. The chain is built from TRBV6-5 and TRBJ1-4; perhaps TRBD1 as D (6 bases). CDR3 length: 15 residues. Germline loops: CDR1 MNHEY, CDR2 SVGAGI. Trimming cost V 2 bases and J 6 bases, with 13 bases left between them. The DNA for the CDR3 is TGTGCCAGCAGTTACGGCGGGGGGCGCCATGAAAAACTGTTTTTT. It is translated as CASSYGGGRHEKLFF.

There are a few counts of this clone. The chain uses TRBV2 and TRBJ1-1; D gene unclear. V lost 3 bases, J lost 0 bases, and 8 bases lay in between. Germline-derived CDR1 and CDR2 are SNHLY and FYNNEI. This CDR3 is 14 amino acids long. This CDR3 reads CASSDNRLNTEAFF. The CDR3 nucleotides read TGTGCCAGCAGTGACAACAGATTGAACACTGAAGCTTTCTTT.

The rearrangement links TRBV12-5 to TRBJ2-7; D not resolved. CDR3 length: 11 residues. The germline V and J ends were trimmed by 4 bases and 3 bases, with 4 bases remaining between them. Germline assignment: CDR1 LGHNT and CDR2 FRNRAP. CDR3 residues: CASGSGYEQYF. Written as DNA, the CDR3 is TGTGCTAGTGGTTCCGGCTACGAGCAGTACTTC.

V and J are TRBV29-1 and TRBJ2-1; TRBD2 agrees at 9 bases. J gave up 5 bases and V 7 bases, and 9 bases lay outside the gene matches. CDR1 is SQVTM and CDR2 is ANQGSEA in the germline V gene. The CDR3 sequence is 14 residues long. In nucleotides, the CDR3 is TGCAGCGCCCTCGGGACTAGCCCCGACAATGAGCAGTTCTTC. This sequence encodes CSALGTSPDNEQFF.

V is TRBV2 and J is TRBJ2-3, with 8 bases lining up with TRBD2. Germline loops: CDR1 SNHLY, CDR2 FYNNEI. The length of the CDR3 is 14 residues. CDR3 nucleotides: TGTGCGGGGGGGGGACTAGGGGTAACAGATACGCAGTATTTT. It translates to CAGGGLGVTDTQYF.

The chain has TRBV10-3 and TRBJ1-2, with a possible D match to TRBD1 (5 bases). Trimming stripped 0 bases from V and 8 bases from J, with 22 bases between. Germline CDR1 reads ENHRY; CDR2 reads SYGVKD. The CDR3 covers 17 residues. This chain's CDR3 is CAISESPVVRPKGGYTF. In DNA form, the CDR3 reads TGTGCCATCAGTGAGTCCCCGGTGGTTCGACCCAAGGGGGGCTACACCTTC.

The chain uses TRBV6-6 and TRBJ1-4, with D tentatively TRBD1 (6 bases). Germline V lookup: CDR1 MNHNY, CDR2 SVGAGI (reference sequence). The CDR3 has 12 amino acids. The germline V and J ends were trimmed by 11 bases and 6 bases, with 13 bases remaining between them. CDR3 sequence (DNA): TGTGCCTCGAGGGGGGGAGATGAAAAACTGTTTTTT. Residues: CASRGGDEKLFF.

This clone has only one observation. The chain recombines TRBV2 with TRBJ2-5; no reliable D call. Trimming removed 10 bases from V and 2 bases from J, with 14 bases in between. CDR3 length: 13 amino acids. Germline V gene sequence: CDR1 SNHLY, CDR2 FYNNEI. The CDR3 DNA reads as TGTGCCACGATTTTCAGGCTTCAAGAGACCCAGTACTTC. Amino acids: CATIFRLQETQYF. The whole variable domain, filled in from reference TRBV2 and TRBJ2-5, reads EPEVTQTPSHQVTQMGQEVILRCVPISNHLYFYWYRQILGQKVEFLVSFYNNEISEKSEIFDDQFSVERPDGSNFTLKIRSTKLEDSAMYFCATIFRLQETQYFGPGTRLLVL.

This chain links TRBV5-1 with TRBJ2-5; D not resolved. The tail of the sequence fits TRBJ2-7 better, so the J call may be wrong. CDR1 SGHRS and CDR2 YFSETQ come from the germline V gene. The CDR3 covers 11 residues. The DNA of the CDR3 is TGCGCCAGCAGCTTGACCTACGAGCAGTACTTC. Translated: CASSLTYEQYF.

This rearrangement joins TRBV13 to TRBJ2-1; the match to TRBD2 covers 9 bases. The germline V gene has CDR1 PRHDT and CDR2 FYEKMQ (reference sequence). CDR3 length: 16 amino acids. J gave up 7 bases and V 4 bases, and 11 bases lay outside the gene matches. DNA for the CDR3: TGTGCCAGCAGCTCCACCGGAGCGGGGGGCAGGAATGAGCAGTTCTTC. Its translation is CASSSTGAGGRNEQFF. Variable domain in full (rest from reference TRBV13 and TRBJ2-1): AAGVIQSPRHLIKEKRETATLKCYPIPRHDTVYWYQQGPGQDPQFLISFYEKMQSDKGSIPDRFSAQQFSDYHSELNMSSLELGDSALYFCASSSTGAGGRNEQFFGPGTRLTVL.

This clone appeared a few times. V gene TRBV6-1 combines with J gene TRBJ1-2, with unresolved D. This CDR3 spans 13 amino acids. The V end lost 1 base, the J end lost 4 bases, and 7 bases lay between the germline ends. In germline, CDR1 is MNHNS, CDR2 SASEGT. CDR3 DNA: TGTGCCAGCAGTGAAGTCCCGTCCTATGGCTACACCTTC. Translating it yields CASSEVPSYGYTF.

The V call is TRBV4-1, the J call TRBJ2-5; maybe TRBD2 (5 bases). The CDR3 has 14 amino acids. Trimming pared 4 bases from V and 5 bases from J, leaving 14 bases between. Germline V gene sequence: CDR1 MGHRA, CDR2 YSYEKL. The CDR3 loop reads CASSRALRGETQYF. DNA of the CDR3: TGCGCCAGCAGCCGCGCTCTTAGAGGGGAGACCCAGTACTTC.

V is TRBV7-3 and J is TRBJ2-5, with D maybe TRBD2 (6 bases). The CDR3 has 15 amino acids. Germline V gives CDR1 SGHTA, CDR2 FQGTGA. Trimming left V 1 base short and J 3 bases short, with 12 bases between. The CDR3 DNA is TGTGCCAGCAGCTTAAGCGGGGAGGAAAAAGAGACCCAGTACTTC. Protein sequence: CASSLSGEEKETQYF.

This clone was found once. The chain joins TRBV25-1 to TRBJ2-5; unclear D gene. The germline gives CDR1 MGHDK, CDR2 SYGVNS. The CDR3 totals 11 residues. Trimming cost V 5 bases and J 2 bases, with 3 bases left between them. The CDR3 DNA follows: TGTGCCAGCAGTCCACAAGAGACCCAGTACTTC. Translating it yields CASSPQETQYF.